The clone carrying this TCR beta chain was observed a single time. Its antigen is not known. The PCR contained 60 Vbeta and 13 Jbeta primers. Using immunoSEQ multiplex PCR, the repertoire was profiled, and TCRdb retains in-frame clones only, with some absent. The sample comprises 100,000 to 150,000 clones, about 81% of which are singletons, and 0.85% to 1.4% rests with the top ten. This entry comes from a study of cytomegalovirus exposure and HLA in healthy donors. Study outcomes and limitations: Further analysis, carried out later, found HLA-associated TCR beta chains more clonally expanded than equally common other chains. In an earlier analysis, productive rearrangement rates for most beta V segments clustered near 87% or 30%. Prediction of most subjects' HLA-A and HLA-B alleles by TCR beta sequences was reportedly accurate. Later analysis suggested links between common viral pathogens and several top significant clusters.

Deletions cut 2 bases from V and 0 bases from J, with 19 bases between. In germline, CDR1 is GTSNPN, CDR2 SVGIG (reference sequence). The CDR3 has 17 amino acids. Sequenced material: PBMCs. The rearrangement links TRBV30 to TRBJ1-2; maybe TRBD1 (6 bases). This sequence was found in a woman in her thirties in good health and CMV-seronegative. The CDR3 nucleotides are TGTGCCTGGAGTTACGGGGGGCGGCGGCTCACTAACTATGGCTACACCTTC. Encoded protein: CAWSYGGRRLTNYGYTF.